This T cell receptor beta chain was sequenced in a study of blood T cell repertoires in COVID-19. The overall study: COVID-19 samples from acute and convalescent phases originated in the United States, Italy and Spain. In each case, the material was cDNA or gDNA derived from T cells, B-cell-depleted T cells, or PBMCs.

The CDR3 has 14 amino acids. Germline CDR1 MDHEN, CDR2 SYDVKM. The J segment lost 7 bases and the V segment lost 6 bases, leaving 4 bases of the junction unmatched. Original processing methods: From reference gene primer amplification, estimates of nucleated cell counts were derived. TCRdb's table, derived via immunoSEQ multiplex PCR, lists solely in-frame clones and lacks some. Clone size and the V and J calls come from that table; the DNA yielded D and trimming. The sample lists approximately 470,000 clones, approximately 83% seen once, with approximately 2.9% in the top ten. This receptor was obtained from a human donor in a cohort sampled during active COVID-19. Sequencing was performed on peripheral blood. The chain combines TRBV28 with TRBJ1-6; TRBD1 agrees at 9 bases. The CDR3 sequence: CASRGQGGNSPLHF. CDR3 bases: TGTGCCAGCAGGGGACAGGGCGGAAATTCACCCCTCCACTTT.